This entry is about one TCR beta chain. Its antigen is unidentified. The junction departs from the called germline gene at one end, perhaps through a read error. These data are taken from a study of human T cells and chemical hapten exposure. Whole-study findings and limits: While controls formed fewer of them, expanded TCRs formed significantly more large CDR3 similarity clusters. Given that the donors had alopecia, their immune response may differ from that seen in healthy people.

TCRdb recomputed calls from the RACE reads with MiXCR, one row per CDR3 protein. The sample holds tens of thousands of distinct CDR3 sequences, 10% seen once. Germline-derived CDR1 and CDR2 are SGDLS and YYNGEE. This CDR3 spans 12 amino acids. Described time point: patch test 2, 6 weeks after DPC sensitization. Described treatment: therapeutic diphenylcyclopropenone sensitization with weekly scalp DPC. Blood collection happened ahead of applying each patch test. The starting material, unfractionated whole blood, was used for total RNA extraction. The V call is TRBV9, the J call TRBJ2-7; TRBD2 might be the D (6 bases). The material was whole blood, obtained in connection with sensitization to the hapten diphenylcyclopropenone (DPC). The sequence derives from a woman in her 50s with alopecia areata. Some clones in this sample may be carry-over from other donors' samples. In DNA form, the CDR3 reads TGTGCCAGCAGCGTAGGAGGAGGGAGGCCTTATTTC. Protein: CASSVGGGRPYF.